This T cell receptor (beta chain) came from a study of T-cell memory formation after mild COVID-19. Study information: Across donors, TCR clusters were largely donor specific.

As concerns this clonotype: Its antigen remains unidentified.

Constant-segment primers and 5'RACE yielded cDNA libraries for TCR alpha and TCR beta, each carrying sample barcodes and UMIs. TCRdb processed the 5' RACE reads anew with MiXCR; each CDR3 protein has one entry. The sample includes around 200,000 distinct CDR3 sequences, 7.5% to 10% of them seen just once. This CDR3 is built from 13 residues. The germline V gene encodes CDR1 ENHRY and CDR2 SYGVKD. V lost 3 bases, J lost 5 bases, and 11 bases lay in between. The study, taken as a whole, reports: Day 15 to 85 contractors were CD4/CD8 balanced; later expanders leaned CD4+.

The specimen was PBMCs or a T cell subset sorted from them (not recorded which). This sequence originates from a young man who had mild COVID-19 (a few samples of this study predate the infection). Cell type and time point are not known. The V gene is TRBV10-3, the J gene TRBJ2-7, with D possibly matching TRBD1 (5 bases). This chain's CDR3 is CAISDPGKHEQYF. As DNA, the CDR3 is TGTGCCATCAGTGACCCAGGGAAGCACGAGCAGTACTTC.